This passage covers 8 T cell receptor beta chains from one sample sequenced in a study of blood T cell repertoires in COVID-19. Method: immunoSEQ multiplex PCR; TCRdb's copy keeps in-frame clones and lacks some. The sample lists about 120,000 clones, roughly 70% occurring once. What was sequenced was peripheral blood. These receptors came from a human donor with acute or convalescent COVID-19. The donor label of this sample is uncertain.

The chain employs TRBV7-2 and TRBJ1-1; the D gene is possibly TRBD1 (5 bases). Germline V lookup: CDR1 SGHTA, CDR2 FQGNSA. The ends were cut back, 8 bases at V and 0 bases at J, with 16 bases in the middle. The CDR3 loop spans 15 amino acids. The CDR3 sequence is CASRGPGGMNTEAFF. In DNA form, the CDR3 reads TGTGCCAGCCGCGGGCCGGGGGGAATGAACACTGAAGCTTTCTTT.

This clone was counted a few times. This CDR3 reads CASGFGLAGVPNTGELFF. The CDR3, as DNA: TGTGCTAGTGGTTTCGGGCTAGCGGGGGTACCGAACACCGGGGAGCTGTTTTTT. This sequence joins TRBV12-5 and TRBJ2-2, with 10 bases that match TRBD2. V lost 3 bases to trimming and J lost 0 bases; unmatched junction nucleotides: 7. The CDR3 contains 18 residues. Germline V gives CDR1 LGHNT, CDR2 FRNRAP.

CDR3 DNA: TGTGCCAGCAGCGGACAGGGGTACGAGCAGTACTTC. This gives the protein CASSGQGYEQYF. This sequence joins TRBV9 and TRBJ2-7; TRBD1 aligns across 8 bases. This CDR3 spans 12 amino acids. Germline values: CDR1 SGDLS, CDR2 YYNGEE. Unmatched junction bases numbered 0, after V lost 3 bases and J lost 4 bases.

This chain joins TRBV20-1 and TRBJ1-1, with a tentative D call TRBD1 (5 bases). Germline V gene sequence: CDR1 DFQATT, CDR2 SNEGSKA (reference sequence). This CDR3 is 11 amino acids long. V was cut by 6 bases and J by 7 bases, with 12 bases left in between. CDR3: CSASGLSEAFF. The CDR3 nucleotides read TGCAGTGCGTCAGGGCTAAGTGAAGCTTTCTTT.

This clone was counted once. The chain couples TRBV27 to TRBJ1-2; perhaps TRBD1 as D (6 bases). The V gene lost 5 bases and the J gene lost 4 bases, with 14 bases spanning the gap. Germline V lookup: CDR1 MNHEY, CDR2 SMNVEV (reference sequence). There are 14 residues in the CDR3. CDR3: CASSPADRSYGYTF. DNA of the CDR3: TGTGCCAGCAGTCCAGCGGACAGATCCTATGGCTACACCTTC.

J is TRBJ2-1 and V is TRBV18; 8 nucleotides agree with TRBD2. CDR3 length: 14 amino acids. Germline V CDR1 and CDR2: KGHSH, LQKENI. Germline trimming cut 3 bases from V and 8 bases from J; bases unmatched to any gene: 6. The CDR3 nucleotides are TGTGCCAGCTCACCCCGGGAGGGGAGACATGAGCAGTTCTTC. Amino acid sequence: CASSPREGRHEQFF.

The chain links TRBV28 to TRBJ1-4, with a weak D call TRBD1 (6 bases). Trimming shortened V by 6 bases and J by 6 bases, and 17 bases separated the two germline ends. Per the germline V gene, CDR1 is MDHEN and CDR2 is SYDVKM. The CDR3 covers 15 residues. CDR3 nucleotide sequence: TGTGCCAGCAGCCTTAGGGGGGGCATTTATGAAAAACTGTTTTTT. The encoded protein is CASSLRGGIYEKLFF. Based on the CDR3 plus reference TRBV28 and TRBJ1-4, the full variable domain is DVKVTQSSRYLVKRTGEKVFLECVQDMDHENMFWYRQDPGLGLRLIYFSYDVKMKEKGDIPEGYSVSREKKERFSLILESASTNQTSMYLCASSLRGGIYEKLFFGSGTQLSVL.

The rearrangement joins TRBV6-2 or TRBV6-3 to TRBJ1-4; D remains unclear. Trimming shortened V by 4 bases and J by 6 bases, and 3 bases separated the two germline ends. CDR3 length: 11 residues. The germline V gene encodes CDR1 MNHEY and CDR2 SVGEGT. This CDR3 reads CASSSYEKLFF. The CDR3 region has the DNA TGTGCCAGCAGTTCTTATGAAAAACTGTTTTTT.